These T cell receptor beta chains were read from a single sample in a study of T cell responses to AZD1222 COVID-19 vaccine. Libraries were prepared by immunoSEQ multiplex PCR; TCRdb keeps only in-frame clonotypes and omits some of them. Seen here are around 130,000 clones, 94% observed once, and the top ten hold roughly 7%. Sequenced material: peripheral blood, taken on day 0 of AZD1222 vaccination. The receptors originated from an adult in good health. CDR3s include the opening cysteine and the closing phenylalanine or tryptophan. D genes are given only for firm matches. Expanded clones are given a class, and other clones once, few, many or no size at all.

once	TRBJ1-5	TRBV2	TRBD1	TGTGCCAGCAGCAAACCTAACAGGGGCCTCAATCAGCCCCAGCATTTT	CASSKPNRGLNQPQHF
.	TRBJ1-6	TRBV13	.	TGTGCCAGCAGCCCAAGGGAGGGGCCCCTCCACTTT	CASSPREGPLHF
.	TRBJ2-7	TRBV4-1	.	TGCGCCAGCAGCCAACTAGACATGGGGATGTACGAGCAGTACTTC	CASSQLDMGMYEQYF
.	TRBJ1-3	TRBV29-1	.	TGCAGCGTGGCCCCAGGCTCTGGAAACACCATATATTTT	CSVAPGSGNTIYF
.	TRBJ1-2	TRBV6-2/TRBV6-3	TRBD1	TGTGCCAGCAGTAAACCGGGACAGAACTATGGCTACACCTTC	CASSKPGQNYGYTF
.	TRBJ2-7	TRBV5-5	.	TGTGCCAGCAGCTGGGACCGAGGGCGCGAGTGGGAGCAGTACTTC	CASSWDRGREWEQYF
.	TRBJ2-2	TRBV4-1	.	TGCGCCAGCAGCCAAGATAGGTGGGAGGAAGACACCGGGGAGCTGTTTTTT	CASSQDRWEEDTGELFF
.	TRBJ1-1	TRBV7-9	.	TGTGCCAGCAGCTTACTAGGGGGGGCTGGCACTGAAGCTTTCTTT	CASSLLGGAGTEAFF
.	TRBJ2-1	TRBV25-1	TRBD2	TGTGCCAGCAGTGAGAGAGGGACTAGGGGGTACAATGAGCAGTTCTTC	CASSERGTRGYNEQFF
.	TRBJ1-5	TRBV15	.	TGTGCCACCAGCAGAGGGGGACGGCGACTGGGAAATCAGCCCCAGCATTTT	CATSRGGRRLGNQPQHF